The rows below give T cell receptor beta chains drawn from one sample of a study of T cell changes during pregnancy in multiple sclerosis. Assay: immunoSEQ multiplex PCR; the TCRdb copy retains only in-frame clones and omits some. This table has under 95,000 clones, 93% appearing once. This sample comprised peripheral blood, obtained in the second trimester of pregnancy. These TCRs come from a female donor in good health, enrolled as a control in a pregnancy study. Both conserved end residues are part of each CDR3. A D gene is named only where the DNA matches it firmly.

J gene | CDR3 length | D gene | V gene | CDR3 DNA | CDR3 protein
TRBJ1-6 | 16 | TRBD1 | TRBV19 | TGTGCCAGTAGTAACGTCGGGACAGCTCCTAATTCACCCCTCCACTTT | CASSNVGTAPNSPLHF
TRBJ1-4 | 13 | NA | TRBV30 | TGTGCCTGGAGGGGGACACCCGGCGTAAAACTGTTTTTT | CAWRGTPGVKLFF
TRBJ2-1 | 16 | NA | TRBV2 | TGTGCCAGCACTCACCGCCGAGGACAGACCTACAATGAGCAGTTCTTC | CASTHRRGQTYNEQFF
TRBJ1-6 | 14 | NA | TRBV19 | TGTGCCAGTAGGGGACAAGCCTATAATTCACCCCTCCACTTT | CASRGQAYNSPLHF
TRBJ2-5 | 11 | NA | TRBV7-8 | TGTGCCAGCAGTCCCCGAGAGACCCAGTACTTC | CASSPRETQYF
TRBJ2-3 | 17 | TRBD2 | TRBV4-2 | TGTGCCAGCAGCCACCCCCGGACTAGCGAATTCACAGATACGCAGTATTTT | CASSHPRTSEFTDTQYF
TRBJ2-7 | 15 | NA | TRBV7-9 | TGTGCCAGCAGCCCGACGGAGCCTGCCGTATACGAGCAGTACTTC | CASSPTEPAVYEQYF
TRBJ1-6 | 13 | TRBD1 | TRBV6-5 | TGTGCCAGCAGTGACAGGGCCCATTCACCCCTCCACTTT | CASSDRAHSPLHF
TRBJ2-7 | 15 | NA | TRBV2 | TGTGCCAGCAGTGACTCGGACAGAAAGCCCTACGAGCAGTACTTC | CASSDSDRKPYEQYF
TRBJ2-3 | 14 | NA | TRBV6-4 | TGTGCCAGCAGTGAGAACAGGGCCCCAGATACGCAGTATTTT | CASSENRAPDTQYF
TRBJ1-2 | 14 | NA | TRBV10-3 | TGTGCCATCAGTGGGACGGGACTGGACTATGGCTACACCTTC | CAISGTGLDYGYTF
TRBJ1-2 | 16 | TRBD1 | TRBV9 | TGTGCCAGCAGCCCCCCCTTTAGAACAGGGGGTCTTGGCTACACCTTC | CASSPPFRTGGLGYTF
TRBJ1-2 | 14 | TRBD1 | TRBV10-3 | TGTGCCACCAATCCCACAGGGGCCCACTATGGCTACACCTTC | CATNPTGAHYGYTF
TRBJ1-2 | 15 | TRBD1 | TRBV18 | TGTGCCAGCTCACCAGGACAGGGGGCGCGATATGGCTACACCTTC | CASSPGQGARYGYTF
TRBJ1-1 | 12 | TRBD1 | TRBV5-4 | TGTGCCAGCAGCTACAGGGGTTCTGAAGCTTTCTTT | CASSYRGSEAFF
TRBJ1-3 | 14 | NA | TRBV6-5 | TGTGCCAGCAGGTCCGGGGGGTCTGGAAACACCATATATTTT | CASRSGGSGNTIYF
TRBJ1-4 | 16 | NA | TRBV5-6 | TGTGCCAGCAGCTTGGCCGGGCAGGGGACTAATGAAAAACTGTTTTTT | CASSLAGQGTNEKLFF
TRBJ2-5 | 14 | NA | TRBV5-4 | TGTGCCAGCAGCTTGGAGGGCGGGGCGTTAATCCAGTACTTC | CASSLEGGALIQYF
TRBJ1-5 | 15 | TRBD1 | TRBV7-9 | TGTGCCAGCAGCTTACCCGGGACAGATAATCAGCCCCAGCATTTT | CASSLPGTDNQPQHF
TRBJ1-2 | 14 | NA | TRBV5-6 | TGTGCCAGCAGCTCCCCTGGTGGCTGGTATGGCTACACCTTC | CASSSPGGWYGYTF
TRBJ1-6 | 17 | NA | TRBV10-2 | TGCGCCAGCAGTGAGTCGAGCAGACTCGCGGGAAATTCACCCCTCCACTTT | CASSESSRLAGNSPLHF
TRBJ1-1 | 11 | NA | TRBV27 | TGTGCCGCAAAAAGCCCCGGTGAAGCTTTCTTT | CAAKSPGEAFF
TRBJ1-5 | 14 | NA | TRBV6-5 | TGTGCCAGCAGGGGAGGGCTTAGCAATCAGCCCCAGCATTTT | CASRGGLSNQPQHF
TRBJ2-2 | 15 | TRBD1 | TRBV11-2 | TGTGCCAGCAGCTTAGGGGACAGGGTCGCCGGGGAGCTGTTTTTT | CASSLGDRVAGELFF
TRBJ2-1 | 15 | NA | TRBV9 | TGTGCCAGCAGCGTAGAAAAGAGCTCCTACAATGAGCAGTTCTTC | CASSVEKSSYNEQFF
TRBJ2-5 | 16 | TRBD1 | TRBV7-3 | TGTGCCAGCAGCTTACTCCGCGGCAGGGGGCAAGAGACCCAGTACTTC | CASSLLRGRGQETQYF
TRBJ1-2 | 13 | TRBD1 | TRBV10-3 | TGTGCCATCAGTTCGGACAGGCCCTATGGCTACACCTTC | CAISSDRPYGYTF